The rows below give T cell receptor beta chains drawn from one sample of a study of blood T cell repertoires in COVID-19. Using immunoSEQ multiplex PCR, the repertoire was profiled, and TCRdb retains in-frame clones only, with some absent. The sample lists some 120,000 clones; about 82% were seen once. Sequencing was done on a sample of peripheral blood. The receptor set was obtained from a human donor in a cohort sampled during active COVID-19. The CDR3 runs from the conserved cysteine through the conserved F or W. The D gene is left open where the match is weak. Rows may omit the clone size; those that give it use once, few, many or a size class.

D gene | CDR3 length | clone size | J gene | V gene | CDR3 protein | CDR3 DNA
TRBD1 | 13 | - | TRBJ2-5 | TRBV5-6 | CAIGRTGQETQYF | TGTGCCATCGGGCGGACAGGGCAAGAGACCCAGTACTTC
- | 13 | - | TRBJ2-2 | TRBV9 | CASSAIPGRELFF | TGTGCCAGCAGCGCAATTCCAGGAAGGGAGCTGTTTTTT
- | 14 | once | TRBJ2-3 | TRBV2 | CASLPRGPTDTQYF | TGTGCCAGCCTCCCAAGAGGGCCCACAGATACGCAGTATTTT
TRBD2 | 15 | - | TRBJ2-1 | TRBV5-1 | CASSLTSGSLYEQFF | TGCGCCAGCAGCCTGACTAGCGGGAGTCTCTATGAGCAGTTCTTC
- | 13 | - | TRBJ2-1 | TRBV7-9 | CASSSQGGNEQFF | TGTGCCAGCAGCTCCCAAGGGGGCAATGAGCAGTTCTTC
TRBD2 | 15 | once | TRBJ2-1 | TRBV28 | CASSAGTSGIREQFF | TGTGCCAGCAGTGCCGGGACTAGCGGGATAAGGGAGCAGTTCTTC
- | 17 | - | TRBJ2-1 | TRBV3-1/TRBV3-2 | CASSDQVLANSYNEQFF | TGTGCCAGCAGCGACCAAGTTCTAGCGAACTCCTACAATGAGCAGTTCTTC
- | 13 | once | TRBJ2-2 | TRBV5-6 | CASMSRNTGELFF | TGTGCCAGCATGTCGCGGAACACCGGGGAGCTGTTTTTT
- | 12 | few | TRBJ1-5 | TRBV6-5 | CASKEGNQPQHF | TGTGCCAGCAAGGAGGGCAATCAGCCCCAGCATTTT
- | 14 | - | TRBJ2-7 | TRBV28 | CASSGHSPIYEQYF | TGTGCCAGCAGTGGTCACAGCCCAATCTACGAGCAGTACTTC
TRBD2 | 14 | - | TRBJ2-5 | TRBV19 | CASSSGLAAETQYF | TGTGCCAGTAGTTCGGGACTAGCGGCTGAGACCCAGTACTTC
TRBD2 | 16 | once | TRBJ2-3 | TRBV2 | CASSSRTSGSTDTQYF | TGTGCCAGCAGTTCCCGGACTAGCGGGAGCACAGATACGCAGTATTTT
TRBD2 | 19 | - | TRBJ2-1 | TRBV7-9 | CASSLRTSGVSQSYNEQFF | TGTGCCAGCAGCCTTAGGACTAGCGGGGTATCCCAGTCCTACAATGAGCAGTTCTTC
TRBD2 | 15 | - | TRBJ2-5 | TRBV2 | CASTPREGLQETQYF | TGTGCCAGCACCCCGAGGGAGGGTCTACAAGAGACCCAGTACTTC
- | 17 | - | TRBJ2-1 | TRBV14 | CASSQVRGTGYDNEQFF | TGTGCCAGCAGCCAAGTTCGAGGCACAGGGTATGACAATGAGCAGTTCTTC
- | 12 | - | TRBJ2-3 | TRBV6-5 | CASTGDTDTQYF | TGTGCCAGCACAGGTGACACAGATACGCAGTATTTT